This entry lists 19 T cell receptor beta chains sequenced from one sample in a study of T cells in localized non-small cell lung cancer. TCRdb's copy holds only in-frame clones and misses some; the assay was immunoSEQ multiplex PCR. Seen here are under 15,000 clones, about 28% observed once, and the top ten hold roughly 7.9%. Source: lung tumor tissue, taken before any cancer treatment. These TCRs come from an older female donor with stage I lung adenocarcinoma.

The CDR3 DNA reads TGCAGCGTTTTATGGACTAGCGGGGGGGCGCTAGAGACCCAGTACTTC. Protein: CSVLWTSGGALETQYF. The chain recombines TRBV29-1 with TRBJ2-5; 15 bases line up with TRBD2. This CDR3 has 16 amino acids. Unmatched junction bases numbered 8, after V lost 5 bases and J lost 4 bases. CDR1 and CDR2 from the germline V gene are SQVTM and ANQGSEA.

This clone was counted between two and nine times. The gene calls are TRBV6-8 and TRBJ1-4; perhaps TRBD1 as D (6 bases). The germline V and J ends were trimmed by 5 bases and 2 bases, with 12 bases remaining between them. Looked up from germline, CDR1 is MNHGY and CDR2 is SAAAGT. CDR3 size: 15 residues. CDR3 sequence: CASSGNRVTNEKLFF. The CDR3 DNA is TGTGCCAGCAGTGGCAACAGGGTGACTAATGAAAAACTGTTTTTT.

The chain recombines TRBV19 with TRBJ1-4; tentatively, D is TRBD1 (5 bases). CDR1 is LNHDA, CDR2 SQIVND, per germline (reference sequence). V lost 3 bases, J lost 8 bases, and 13 bases lay in between. This CDR3 spans 14 amino acids. The CDR3 DNA follows: TGTGCCAGTAGTATCGGCAGGGTCGCGGAAAAACTGTTTTTT. Translation gives CASSIGRVAEKLFF.

This clone turned up a few times. This chain links TRBV6-8 with TRBJ1-2, with a weak D call TRBD1 (6 bases). This CDR3 has 14 residues. V was cut by 6 bases and J by 4 bases, with 15 bases left in between. Germline V CDR1 and CDR2: MNHGY, SAAAGT. CDR3 DNA: TGTGCCAGCAGAACGACTGGGGGGGCCTATGGCTACACCTTC. This encodes CASRTTGGAYGYTF.

This clone was observed a handful of times. At one end the junction does not follow the germline gene, possibly because of a read error. The chain couples TRBV2 to TRBJ1-6; D not certain. Germline values: CDR1 SNHLY, CDR2 FYNNEI. This CDR3 region has 14 residues. The CDR3 sequence: CASSVMQYNSPLHF. The CDR3 DNA reads as TGTGCCAGCAGTGTAATGCAGTATAATTCACCCCTTCACTTT.

The chain employs TRBV10-2 and TRBJ2-5; 13 bases align to TRBD2. CDR1 and CDR2 from the germline V gene are WSHSY and SAAADI. V shed 7 bases and J 5 bases; nucleotides not matched to a gene: 7. CDR3 length: 15 amino acids. The CDR3 DNA follows: TGCGCCAGCACCGGACTAGCGGGGGAGCGGGAGACCCAGTACTTC. Residues: CASTGLAGERETQYF.

This clone has at least ten counts. The rearrangement links TRBV11-3 to TRBJ1-3, with 8 bases that match TRBD1. Germline CDR1 SGHNT, CDR2 YENEEA. The CDR3 runs to 15 residues. The junction had 4 bases not matched to a gene; V was cut back by 5 bases and J by 1 base. DNA of the CDR3: TGTGCCAGCAGCGTCAGGGGGCAATCTGGAAACACCATATATTTT. Translation: CASSVRGQSGNTIYF.

This clone was counted once. This chain connects TRBV23-1 to TRBJ1-6; 8 positions match TRBD1. TRBV23-1 is placed among ORFs of uncertain function. This CDR3 spans 16 amino acids. Trimming cost V 9 bases and J 8 bases; bases outside gene matches: 15. CDR3 sequence (DNA): TGCGCCAGTAAGTCCGGGGACAGGAGAATTGATTCACCCCTCCACTTT. This gives the protein CASKSGDRRIDSPLHF.

This clone was observed a few times. The chain combines TRBV6-8 with TRBJ2-5; tentatively, D is TRBD2 (5 bases). V was trimmed by 10 bases and J by 2 bases, leaving 14 bases between them. The germline V gene encodes CDR1 MNHGY and CDR2 SAAAGT. CDR3 length equals 13 residues. The CDR3 bases are TGTGCCATCGAGTCAGCGGATCAAGAGACCCAGTACTTC. This gives the protein CAIESADQETQYF.

This clone was recorded a few times. The chain carries TRBV30 and TRBJ2-7, with D perhaps matching TRBD2 (5 bases). This CDR3 has 12 amino acids. Deletions cut 2 bases from V and 4 bases from J, with 9 bases between. Germline V CDR1 and CDR2: GTSNPN, SVGIG (reference sequence). The CDR3 DNA reads as TGTGCCTGGAGTCAAAGCGGTTACGAGCAGTACTTC. Translated: CAWSQSGYEQYF.

This clone was seen a few times. The chain is built from TRBV28 and TRBJ1-2; 9 bases match TRBD1. The CDR3 has 15 residues. Germline lookup yields CDR1 MDHEN and CDR2 SYDVKM. Trimming at V came to 3 bases and at J to 3 bases, leaving 5 bases not matched to a gene. The CDR3 DNA sequence: TGTGCCAGCAGTTTCTGGGACAGGGCGTACTATGGCTACACCTTC. Translation gives CASSFWDRAYYGYTF.

In the case of this clone: This specimen includes other DNA sequences encoding the same CDR3. This sequence joins TRBV29-1 and TRBJ1-1, with D tentatively TRBD1 (6 bases). Trimming pared 4 bases from V and 0 bases from J, leaving 9 bases between. The CDR3 runs 13 residues. CDR1 and CDR2 (germline): SQVTM, ANQGSEA. CDR3 DNA: TGCAGCGTTGGCGGGGGCATGAACACTGAAGCTTTCTTT. Protein sequence: CSVGGGMNTEAFF.

This clone appeared many times. CDR3 DNA: TGTGCCAGCAGCCGGGGACAGGGATCGGAGGAGCAGTACTTC. Residues: CASSRGQGSEEQYF. The chain has TRBV11-3 and TRBJ2-7; 9 bases align to TRBD1. The CDR3 covers 14 residues. The germline CDR1 and CDR2 sequences are SGHNT and YENEEA. The V segment lost 5 bases and the J segment 7 bases; nucleotides outside the gene matches: 9.

This chain joins TRBV18 and TRBJ1-1; no firm D call. Trimming pared 0 bases from V and 7 bases from J, leaving 6 bases between. The V gene's germline CDR1 is KGHSH and CDR2 LQKENI. CDR3 length: 12 residues. The CDR3 spells CASSPPLSEAFF. CDR3 in DNA: TGTGCCAGCTCACCACCGCTAAGTGAAGCTTTCTTT.

The J gene is TRBJ1-2, the V gene TRBV6-8; 8 bases fit TRBD1. This CDR3 has 13 amino acids. From germline, CDR1 is MNHGY and CDR2 SAAAGT. Trimming at V came to 5 bases and at J to 5 bases, leaving 4 bases not matched to a gene. CDR3 nucleotides: TGTGCCAGCAGTCCGGGACAGGCTTATGGCTACACCTTC. It encodes CASSPGQAYGYTF.

This clone came up a few times. The chain uses TRBV10-3 and TRBJ2-1; the D is unclear. V was shortened by 0 bases and J by 8 bases, with 8 bases between the two germline ends. Looked up from germline, CDR1 is ENHRY and CDR2 is SYGVKD. The CDR3 contains 13 residues. The CDR3 spells CAISESKSDEQFF. The CDR3 nucleotides are TGTGCCATCAGTGAGTCGAAGAGTGATGAGCAGTTCTTC.

CDR3 in DNA: TGTGCCAGTAGCGTCTCAGGGACAGGTGGATCACCCCTCCACTTT. It encodes CASSVSGTGGSPLHF. This chain links TRBV19 with TRBJ1-6; 8 nucleotides agree with TRBD1. Looked up from germline, CDR1 is LNHDA and CDR2 is SQIVND (reference sequence). Trimming took 6 bases from V and 10 from J; bases not matched to a gene: 11. The CDR3 is 15 amino acids.

V usage is TRBV19 and J usage is TRBJ1-1; D gene ambiguous. Trimming pared 3 bases from V and 0 bases from J, leaving 5 bases between. The CDR3 length is 13 residues. Germline V gives CDR1 LNHDA, CDR2 SQIVND (reference sequence). CDR3 coding DNA: TGTGCCAGTAGTATTGGGATGAACACTGAAGCTTTCTTT. Its translation: CASSIGMNTEAFF.

V is TRBV29-1 and J is TRBJ1-5; tentatively, D is TRBD1 (5 bases). Trimming left V 6 bases short and J 0 bases short, with 12 bases between. The CDR3 contains 14 residues. Germline lookup yields CDR1 SQVTM and CDR2 ANQGSEA. The CDR3 reads CSVGLGDSNQPQHF. CDR3 sequence (DNA): TGCAGCGTCGGCTTGGGGGATAGCAATCAGCCCCAGCATTTT.